Given below is one T cell receptor beta chain in context. Its target is unknown. Generated by immunoSEQ multiplex PCR, the TCRdb table keeps only in-frame clones and is missing some. The table shows just over 40,000 clones, with roughly 90% occurring only once. The entry originates in a study of siplizumab effects on memory and regulatory T cells. CDR3 size: 14 residues. Germline-derived CDR1 and CDR2 are ENHRY and SYGVKD. Trimming shortened V by 4 bases and J by 0 bases, and 7 bases separated the two germline ends. Broader study findings: Memory T cells appeared less diverse than naive cells, which seemed to contribute substantially to alloresponse.

The V call is TRBV10-3, the J call TRBJ1-5, with D uncertain. Sequencing input: naive CD4+ T cells sorted from blood. The TCR was taken from a human donor in good health. The CDR3 sequence: CAISVEYSNQPQHF. The CDR3 DNA is TGTGCCATCAGTGTAGAGTATAGCAATCAGCCCCAGCATTTT.